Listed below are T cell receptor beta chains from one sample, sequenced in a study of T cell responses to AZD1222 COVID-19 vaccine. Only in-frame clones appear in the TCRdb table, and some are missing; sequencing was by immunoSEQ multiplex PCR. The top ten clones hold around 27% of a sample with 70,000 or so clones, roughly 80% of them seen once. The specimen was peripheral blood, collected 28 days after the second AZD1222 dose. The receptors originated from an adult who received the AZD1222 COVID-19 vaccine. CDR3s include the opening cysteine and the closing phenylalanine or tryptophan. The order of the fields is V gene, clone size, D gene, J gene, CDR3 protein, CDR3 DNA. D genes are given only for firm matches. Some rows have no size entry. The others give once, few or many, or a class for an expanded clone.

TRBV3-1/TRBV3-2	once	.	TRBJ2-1	CASRRGRDFHNEQFF	TGTGCCAGCAGACGGGGGCGGGACTTTCACAATGAGCAGTTCTTC
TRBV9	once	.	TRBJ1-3	CASSGDPNTIYF	TGTGCCAGCAGCGGCGACCCAAACACCATATATTTT
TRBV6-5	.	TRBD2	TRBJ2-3	CASTPAGGRADTQYF	TGTGCCAGCACCCCCGCGGGAGGGAGAGCAGATACGCAGTATTTT
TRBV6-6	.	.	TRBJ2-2	CASSRNTGELFF	TGTGCCAGCAGCCGAAACACCGGGGAGCTGTTTTTT
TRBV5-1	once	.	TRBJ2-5	CASSLGPGPETQYF	TGCGCCAGCAGCTTGGGTCCCGGTCCAGAGACCCAGTACTTC
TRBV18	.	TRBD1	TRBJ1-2	CASSHWDRAYGYTF	TGTGCCAGCTCACACTGGGACAGGGCCTATGGCTACACCTTC
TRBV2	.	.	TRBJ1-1	CASKALMNTEAFF	TGTGCCAGCAAGGCCCTGATGAACACTGAAGCTTTCTTT
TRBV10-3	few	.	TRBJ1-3	CAISPDDKDSGNTIYF	TGTGCCATCAGCCCGGACGACAAGGACTCTGGAAACACCATATATTTT
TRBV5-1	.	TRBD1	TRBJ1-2	CASKRGQENYGYTF	TGCGCCAGCAAACGTGGACAGGAGAACTATGGCTACACCTTC
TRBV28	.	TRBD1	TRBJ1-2	CASSPGGGGILNYGYTF	TGTGCCAGCAGTCCCGGGGGAGGGGGCATCCTTAACTATGGCTACACCTTC
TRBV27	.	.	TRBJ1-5	CATAWGSNQPQHF	TGTGCCACTGCCTGGGGGAGCAATCAGCCCCAGCATTTT
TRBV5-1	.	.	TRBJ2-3	CASSLQGGGTDTQYF	TGCGCCAGCAGCTTACAGGGTGGAGGCACAGATACGCAGTATTTT
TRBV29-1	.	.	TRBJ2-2	CSVYGGTGELFF	TGCAGCGTTTACGGAGGCACCGGGGAGCTGTTTTTT
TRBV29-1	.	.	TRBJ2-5	CSVSPQETQYF	TGCAGCGTTAGTCCGCAAGAGACCCAGTACTTC
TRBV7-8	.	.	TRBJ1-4	CASSFNRIPEKLFF	TGTGCCAGCAGCTTCAACAGGATCCCCGAAAAACTGTTTTTT
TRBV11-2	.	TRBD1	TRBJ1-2	CASSAGQGNYGYTF	TGTGCCAGCAGCGCGGGACAGGGCAACTATGGCTACACCTTC
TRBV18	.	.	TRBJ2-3	CASSPPGSTDTQYF	TGTGCCAGCTCACCACCGGGGAGCACAGATACGCAGTATTTT
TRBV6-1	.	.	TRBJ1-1	CASSEGGGSDTEAFF	TGTGCCAGCAGTGAAGGGGGGGGTTCGGACACTGAAGCTTTCTTT
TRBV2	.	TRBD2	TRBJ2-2	CASRGGLAYTGELFF	TGTGCCAGCAGGGGGGGACTAGCTTACACCGGGGAGCTGTTTTTT
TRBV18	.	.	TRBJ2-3	CASSAEQPDTQYF	TGTGCCAGCTCAGCAGAACAGCCAGATACGCAGTATTTT